This T cell receptor (beta chain) was sequenced during a study of cytomegalovirus exposure and HLA in healthy donors. Trimming pared 3 bases from V and 3 bases from J, leaving 12 bases between. This CDR3 region has 15 residues. Germline V lookup: CDR1 LNHDA, CDR2 SQIVND (reference sequence). The PCR ran on 60 Vbeta and 13 Jbeta primers. Method: immunoSEQ multiplex PCR; TCRdb's copy keeps in-frame clones and lacks some. The sample holds about 130,000 clones, around 69% seen once. On this clone: The antigen remains undetermined.

Overall study results and limits: A further, later analysis showed that HLA-associated TCR beta chains (compared with equally common others) were more clonally expanded. Later analysis identified several of the most significant clusters that appeared linked to common viral pathogens. Cytomegalovirus-associated status was assigned to approximately 160 TCR beta chains.

This TCR was sampled from a human donor in good health. The sequenced sample was PBMCs. The genes are TRBV19 and TRBJ2-1; D may be TRBD2 (5 bases). This CDR3 reads CASSIYRGDYNEQFF. CDR3 sequence (DNA): TGTGCCAGTAGTATTTACCGGGGAGACTACAATGAGCAGTTCTTC.